The clone carrying this T cell receptor (beta chain) showed up just once. Its antigen is as yet unknown. Deletions cut 1 base from V and 2 bases from J, with 12 bases between. Per the germline V gene, CDR1 is MGHRA and CDR2 is YSYEKL. This CDR3 is 16 amino acids long. The data were obtained in a study of cytomegalovirus exposure and HLA in healthy donors. General study findings and limits: What was likely a sequencing artifact was a cluster of highly shared sequence variants.

PCR primers comprised 60 Vbeta and 13 Jbeta primers. Profiled with immunoSEQ multiplex PCR; TCRdb holds only in-frame clones, not every one. The table has approximately 170,000 clones, approximately 75% seen once. The sequence derives from a girl aged 10 to 17 in good health and CMV-seronegative. Sequencing was carried out using PBMCs. The genes are TRBV4-1 and TRBJ2-1; perhaps TRBD2 as D (6 bases). The CDR3 DNA sequence: TGCGCCAGCAGCCAAGGGGGGGTATATCCCTACAATGAGCAGTTCTTC. Its protein is CASSQGGVYPYNEQFF.